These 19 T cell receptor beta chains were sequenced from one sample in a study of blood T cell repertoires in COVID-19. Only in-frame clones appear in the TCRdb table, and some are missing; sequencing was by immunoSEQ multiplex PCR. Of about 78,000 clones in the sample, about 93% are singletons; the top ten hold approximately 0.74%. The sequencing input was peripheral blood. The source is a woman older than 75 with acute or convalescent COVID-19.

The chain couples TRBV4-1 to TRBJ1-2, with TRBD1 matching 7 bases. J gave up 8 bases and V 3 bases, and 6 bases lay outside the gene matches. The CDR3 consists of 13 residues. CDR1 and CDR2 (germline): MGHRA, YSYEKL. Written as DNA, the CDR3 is TGCGCCAGCAGCCATCGGACAGGTGAAGGCTACACCTTC. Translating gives CASSHRTGEGYTF.

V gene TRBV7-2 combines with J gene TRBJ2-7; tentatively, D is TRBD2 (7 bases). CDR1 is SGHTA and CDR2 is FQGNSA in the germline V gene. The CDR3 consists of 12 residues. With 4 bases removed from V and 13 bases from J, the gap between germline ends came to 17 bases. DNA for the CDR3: TGTGCCAGCAGCTCCGGAAACGGGGGGCCCTACTTC. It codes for CASSSGNGGPYF.

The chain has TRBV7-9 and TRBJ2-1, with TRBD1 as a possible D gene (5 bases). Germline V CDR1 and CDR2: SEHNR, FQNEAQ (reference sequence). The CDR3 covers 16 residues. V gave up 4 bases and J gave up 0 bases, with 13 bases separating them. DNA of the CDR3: TGTGCCAGCAGCTCCCAGATAGGGGTCTCCTACAATGAGCAGTTCTTC. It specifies CASSSQIGVSYNEQFF.

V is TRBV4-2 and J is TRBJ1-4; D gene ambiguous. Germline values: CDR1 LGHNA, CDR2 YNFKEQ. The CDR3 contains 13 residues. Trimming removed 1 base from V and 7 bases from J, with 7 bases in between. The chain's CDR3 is CASSQVTVEKLFF. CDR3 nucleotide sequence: TGTGCCAGCAGCCAAGTCACGGTTGAAAAACTGTTTTTT.

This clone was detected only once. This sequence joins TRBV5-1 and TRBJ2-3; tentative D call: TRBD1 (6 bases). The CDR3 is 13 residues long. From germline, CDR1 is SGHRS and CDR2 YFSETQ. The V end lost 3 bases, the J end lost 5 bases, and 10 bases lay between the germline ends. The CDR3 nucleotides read TGCGCCAGCAGCTCCCCAGGGGAAGATACGCAGTATTTT. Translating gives CASSSPGEDTQYF.

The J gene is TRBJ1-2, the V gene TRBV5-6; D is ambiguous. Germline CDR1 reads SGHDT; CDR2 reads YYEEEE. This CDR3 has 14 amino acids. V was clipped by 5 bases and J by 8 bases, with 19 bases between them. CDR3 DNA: TGTGCCAGCAGGAGAAAGATTCGCTTATTCGGCTACACCTTC. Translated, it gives CASRRKIRLFGYTF. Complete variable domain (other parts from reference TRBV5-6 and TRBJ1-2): DAGVTQSPTHLIKTRGQQVTLRCSPKSGHDTVSWYQQALGQGPQFIFQYYEEEERQRGNFPDRFSGHQFPNYSSELNVNALLLGDSALYLCASRRKIRLFGYTFGSGTRLTVV.

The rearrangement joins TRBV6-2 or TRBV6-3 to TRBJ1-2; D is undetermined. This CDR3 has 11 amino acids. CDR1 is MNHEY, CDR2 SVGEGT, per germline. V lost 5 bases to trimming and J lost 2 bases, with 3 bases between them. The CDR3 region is CASSQNYGYTF. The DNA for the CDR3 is TGTGCCAGCAGTCAAAACTATGGCTACACCTTC.

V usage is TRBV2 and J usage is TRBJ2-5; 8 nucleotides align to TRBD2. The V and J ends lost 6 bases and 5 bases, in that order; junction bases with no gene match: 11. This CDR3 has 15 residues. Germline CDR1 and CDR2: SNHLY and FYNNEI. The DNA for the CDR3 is TGTGCCAGCAGAGCCAGAGCGGGGGCCGGGGAGACCCAGTACTTC. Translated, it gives CASRARAGAGETQYF.

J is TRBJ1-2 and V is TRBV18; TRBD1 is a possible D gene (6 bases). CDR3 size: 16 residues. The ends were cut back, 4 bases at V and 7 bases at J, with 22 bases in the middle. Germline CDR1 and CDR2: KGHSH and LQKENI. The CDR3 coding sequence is TGTGCCAGCTCACTTCAGGTCCCCCAGGGGTCTGGTGGCTACACCTTC. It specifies CASSLQVPQGSGGYTF.

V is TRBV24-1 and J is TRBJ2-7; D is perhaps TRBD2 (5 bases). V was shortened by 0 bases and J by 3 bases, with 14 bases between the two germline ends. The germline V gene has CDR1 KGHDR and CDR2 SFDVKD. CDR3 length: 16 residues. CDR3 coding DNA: TGTGCCACCAGTGATTTGAGGATCAGCGGACTCTACGAGCAGTACTTC. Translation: CATSDLRISGLYEQYF.

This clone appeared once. Here the CDR3 reads CASSQERYTGELFF. CDR3 in DNA: TGCGCCAGCAGCCAAGAGCGTTACACCGGGGAGCTGTTTTTT. The chain has TRBV4-3 and TRBJ2-2; D unresolved. Per germline, CDR1 LGHNA and CDR2 YSLEER. This CDR3 is 14 amino acids long. V shed 0 bases and J shed 3 bases, with 5 bases lying between them.

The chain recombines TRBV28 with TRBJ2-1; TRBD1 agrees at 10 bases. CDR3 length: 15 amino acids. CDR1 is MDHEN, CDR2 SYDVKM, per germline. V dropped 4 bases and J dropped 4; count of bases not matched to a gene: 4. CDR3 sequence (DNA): TGTGCCAGCAGTTACGGGACAGGGGAGTACAATGAGCAGTTCTTC. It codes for CASSYGTGEYNEQFF.

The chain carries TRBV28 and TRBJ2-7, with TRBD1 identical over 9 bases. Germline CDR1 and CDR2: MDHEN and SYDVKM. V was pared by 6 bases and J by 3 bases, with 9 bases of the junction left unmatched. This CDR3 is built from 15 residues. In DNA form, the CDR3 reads TGTGCCAGCAGATATACCCGGGGACAGGGCTACGAGCAGTACTTC. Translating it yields CASRYTRGQGYEQYF.

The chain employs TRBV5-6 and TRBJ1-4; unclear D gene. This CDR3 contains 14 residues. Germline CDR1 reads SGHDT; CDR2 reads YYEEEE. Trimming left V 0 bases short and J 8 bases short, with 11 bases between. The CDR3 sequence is CASSLGRGGEKLFF. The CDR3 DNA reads TGTGCCAGCAGCTTGGGCAGAGGTGGCGAAAAACTGTTTTTT.

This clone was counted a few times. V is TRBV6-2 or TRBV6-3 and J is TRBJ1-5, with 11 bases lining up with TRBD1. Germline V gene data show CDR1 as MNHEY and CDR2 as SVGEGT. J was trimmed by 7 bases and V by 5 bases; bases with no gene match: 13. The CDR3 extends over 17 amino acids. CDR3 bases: TGTGCCAGCAGTCGCGGGACAGGGGGTGCAGGGACACAGCCCCAGCATTTT. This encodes CASSRGTGGAGTQPQHF.

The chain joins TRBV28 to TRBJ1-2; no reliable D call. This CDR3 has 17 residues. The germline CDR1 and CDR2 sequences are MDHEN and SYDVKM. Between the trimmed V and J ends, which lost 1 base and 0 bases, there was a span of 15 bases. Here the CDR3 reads CASSLSGRRPPNYGYTF. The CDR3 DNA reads TGTGCCAGCAGTTTATCTGGACGGAGGCCACCTAACTATGGCTACACCTTC.

The DNA of the CDR3 is TGCGCCAGCAGCTTTACGGGAACTAATGAAAAACTGTTTTTT. This gives the protein CASSFTGTNEKLFF. The chain carries TRBV5-1 and TRBJ1-4; the D is unclear. V was trimmed by 2 bases and J by 1 base, leaving 6 bases between them. The CDR3 spans 14 residues. Germline V gene sequence: CDR1 SGHRS, CDR2 YFSETQ.

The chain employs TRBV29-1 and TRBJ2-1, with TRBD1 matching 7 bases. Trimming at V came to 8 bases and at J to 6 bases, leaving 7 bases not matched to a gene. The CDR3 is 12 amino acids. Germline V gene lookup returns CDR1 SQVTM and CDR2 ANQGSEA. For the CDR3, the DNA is TGCAGCTCAGACAGGGTGGCCAATGAGCAGTTCTTC. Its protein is CSSDRVANEQFF.

The CDR3 nucleotides are TGCGCCAGCAGCCAAGAACGGAGTACCGCCTCTGGAAACACCATATATTTT. Translating gives CASSQERSTASGNTIYF. The gene calls are TRBV4-3 and TRBJ1-3, with D unclear. Trimming removed 0 bases from V and 0 bases from J, with 12 bases in between. CDR1 is LGHNA, CDR2 YSLEER, per germline. The CDR3 has 17 residues.